This TCR beta chain was sequenced for a study of read filtering for tumor transcriptome and immune sequencing. On the study more broadly: R-ISS stage counts were fewer than ten for I, about 15 for II, about 7 for III. Broader study findings: Without single-read clonotypes, shared clonotype proportions correlated more between IR-seq and RNA-seq.

This clonotype has at least ten counts. Its target is not known. Trimming cost V 0 bases and J 2 bases; bases outside gene matches: 4. The CDR3 length is 16 residues. CDR1 SGHDN and CDR2 FVKESK come from the germline V gene. This library used roughly 400 ng RNA and molecular barcoded adaptors spanning alpha/delta and beta/gamma chains. Each CDR3 protein gets one entry after TCRdb re-called the reads with MiXCR. Among 100,000 to 150,000 distinct CDR3 sequences, around 13% were seen once, and the ten largest hold approximately 8%. Material: a population of CD138-negative cells sorted from bone marrow. The receptor's source is a donor at least 40 years old with multiple myeloma. The chain recombines TRBV14 with TRBJ2-3; 8 bases map to TRBD2. CDR3 nucleotides: TGTGCCAGCAGCCAAGAGAGCGGGAGTCCCACAGATACGCAGTATTTT. It encodes CASSQESGSPTDTQYF.